This TCR beta chain originates from a study of T cells and copy number aberrations in small-cell lung cancer. Findings of the study overall: The study's sample size was small, so findings need validation.

Assay used: immunoSEQ multiplex PCR; TCRdb lists only in-frame clones, some missing. The sample holds fewer than 8,500 clones, less than 85% seen once. Limited-stage small-cell lung cancer patients underwent surgery between the late 2000s and the early 2020s. All donors had upfront surgery, without preoperative chemotherapy or radiotherapy, and never received immunotherapy. Normal lung samples lay at least 2 cm from the tumor margin. This CDR3 comprises 14 residues. Between the trimmed V and J ends, which lost 3 bases and 8 bases, there was a span of 17 bases. Germline V gene sequence: CDR1 SGHDT, CDR2 YYEEEE. Comment on this clone: Its antigen remains unknown.

Material: normal tissue next to the tumor. V usage is TRBV5-6 and J usage is TRBJ1-1; D is unresolved. The sequence derives from a woman aged 65 to 85 with small cell lung cancer. Some clones in this sample may be carry-over from other donors' samples. The CDR3 nucleotides are TGTGCCAGCAGCTCCCTCAGTTGGTTGGCGGAAGCTTTCTTT. It codes for CASSSLSWLAEAFF. Full variable domain (outside the CDR3, taken from reference TRBV5-6 and TRBJ1-1): DAGVTQSPTHLIKTRGQQVTLRCSPKSGHDTVSWYQQALGQGPQFIFQYYEEEERQRGNFPDRFSGHQFPNYSSELNVNALLLGDSALYLCASSSLSWLAEAFFGQGTRLTVV.